A selection of T cell receptor beta chains follows, all from one sample in a study of cytomegalovirus exposure and HLA in healthy donors. Measured with immunoSEQ multiplex PCR; TCRdb has only the in-frame clones, and not every one. The table includes about 150,000 clones, roughly three quarters detected once. Sequencing was carried out using PBMCs. Receptors were obtained from a woman aged 45 to 65 in good health and CMV-seropositive. Each CDR3 is given with its conserved first and last residue. A D gene is named only where the DNA matches it firmly. Part of the rows lack a size; the others show once, few, many or a class for expanded clones.

>14|TRBJ2-5|.|TRBV5-1|.
CASRLQGAQETQYF
TGCGCCAGCCGCCTTCAGGGCGCCCAAGAGACCCAGTACTTC
>13|TRBJ1-1|TRBD1|TRBV19|.
CASRGGHGTEAFF
TGTGCCAGTCGAGGGGGCCATGGCACTGAAGCTTTCTTT
>16|TRBJ2-1|TRBD2|TRBV5-1|.
CASSSLTSGGANEQFF
TGCGCCAGCAGCTCGTTAACTAGCGGGGGGGCCAATGAGCAGTTCTTC
>17|TRBJ2-7|.|TRBV27|.
CASSNYLGADGGSEQYF
TGTGCCAGCAGCAATTATCTAGGTGCGGACGGAGGGTCGGAGCAGTACTTC
>13|TRBJ2-3|.|TRBV7-2|.
CASSLERADTQYF
TGTGCCAGCAGCTTAGAGAGAGCAGATACGCAGTATTTT
>14|TRBJ1-2|.|TRBV19|.
CASSIFDTYYGYTF
TGTGCCAGTAGTATATTTGACACTTACTATGGCTACACCTTC
>17|TRBJ2-3|TRBD2|TRBV10-3|.
CAISDRGLAGAADTQYF
TGTGCCATCAGTGACCGGGGACTAGCGGGAGCCGCAGATACGCAGTATTTT
>16|TRBJ1-5|.|TRBV19|.
CASSTRYSGGNQPQHF
TGTGCCAGTAGTACTCGATATAGCGGAGGCAATCAGCCCCAGCATTTT
>15|TRBJ2-1|TRBD2|TRBV7-3|.
CASSPQREVYNEQFF
TGTGCCAGCAGCCCCCAGCGGGAGGTCTACAATGAGCAGTTCTTC
>15|TRBJ1-2|.|TRBV5-1|.
CASSLAAGANYGYTF
TGCGCCAGCAGCTTGGCCGCGGGCGCTAACTATGGCTACACCTTC
>18|TRBJ2-4|TRBD1|TRBV19|.
CASSNRDRVLLAKNIQYF
TGTGCCAGTAGTAACCGGGACAGGGTACTACTAGCCAAAAACATTCAGTACTTC
>13|TRBJ2-1|.|TRBV18|.
CASSPNPDNEQFF
TGTGCCAGCTCGCCTAACCCGGACAATGAGCAGTTCTTC
>13|TRBJ1-6|.|TRBV30|.
CAWKRGGNSPLHF
TGTGCCTGGAAGAGGGGAGGGAATTCACCCCTCCACTTT
>18|TRBJ2-6|TRBD1|TRBV9|.
CASRGRQGEGSGANGLTF
TGTGCCTCCCGAGGTAGACAGGGGGAGGGGTCTGGGGCCAACGGCCTGACTTTC
>15|TRBJ2-5|.|TRBV2|.
CASSLGGRAQETQYF
TGTGCCAGCAGCCTAGGGGGTAGAGCTCAAGAGACCCAGTACTTC
>15|TRBJ2-3|TRBD2|TRBV2|.
CASRLGLAGADTQYF
TGTGCCAGCAGGTTGGGACTAGCGGGAGCAGATACGCAGTATTTT
>13|TRBJ2-7|TRBD2|TRBV28|.
CASIASGTYEQYF
TGTGCCAGCATAGCTAGCGGGACCTACGAGCAGTACTTC
>16|TRBJ2-4|.|TRBV5-6|.
CASSPDFPRAKNIQYF
TGTGCCAGCAGCCCAGACTTCCCTCGCGCCAAAAACATTCAGTACTTC
>16|TRBJ1-6|TRBD1|TRBV4-1|.
CASSHGTGRRNSPLHF
TGCGCCAGCAGCCACGGGACAGGGCGAAGAAATTCACCCCTCCACTTT
>14|TRBJ2-1|.|TRBV28|.
CASSLWSGDNEQFF
TGTGCCAGCAGTTTATGGTCGGGGGACAATGAGCAGTTCTTC
>15|TRBJ2-7|TRBD2|TRBV6-1|.
CASLPRTGGAREQYF
TGTGCCAGCCTCCCGCGGACCGGGGGGGCGCGCGAGCAGTACTTC
>15|TRBJ1-4|.|TRBV7-9|few
CASSPGGQGGEKLFF
TGTGCCAGCAGCCCGGGGGGGCAGGGAGGCGAAAAACTGTTTTTT
>14|TRBJ2-1|.|TRBV4-3|.
CASSAGSSYNEQFF
TGCGCCAGCAGCGCGGGTTCCAGCTACAATGAGCAGTTCTTC
>19|TRBJ2-2|.|TRBV15|once
CATSPRPVASSANTGELFF
TGTGCCACCAGCCCTAGACCTGTTGCTAGCAGCGCGAACACCGGGGAGCTGTTTTTT
>14|TRBJ2-3|.|TRBV5-1|.
CASSEMALTDTQYF
TGCGCCAGCAGCGAAATGGCTCTCACAGATACGCAGTATTTT
>15|TRBJ2-7|TRBD1|TRBV7-9|few
CASSSWDRVEDEQYF
TGTGCCAGCAGCTCCTGGGACAGGGTTGAGGACGAGCAGTACTTC
>14|TRBJ1-4|TRBD1|TRBV30|once
CAWSGTGRSEKLFF
TGTGCCTGGAGCGGGACAGGGAGGAGTGAAAAACTGTTTTTT
>15|TRBJ1-1|.|TRBV4-3|.
CASSQGGHLNTEAFF
TGCGCCAGCAGCCAAGGTGGACACCTGAACACTGAAGCTTTCTTT
>14|TRBJ1-4|.|TRBV7-9|.
CASSLATGGARMFF
TGTGCCAGCAGCTTAGCGACGGGGGGGGCGAGGATGTTTTTT
>16|TRBJ2-3|.|TRBV7-2|.
CASSSSTRSSTDTQYF
TGTGCCAGCAGCTCGTCGACTAGGTCTAGCACAGATACGCAGTATTTT
>13|TRBJ2-7|TRBD2|TRBV2|.
CASSVSREGEQYF
TGTGCCAGCAGTGTATCGCGGGAGGGTGAGCAGTACTTC